The rows below give T cell receptor beta chains drawn from one sample of a study of monozygotic twins with cystic fibrosis. TCRdb's copy holds only in-frame clones and misses some; the assay was immunoSEQ multiplex PCR. The table shows about 24,000 clones, with approximately 89% occurring only once. Sequencing used blood. The receptors here all came from a girl aged 2 to 10 with cystic fibrosis. Both conserved end residues are part of each CDR3. A D gene is named only where the DNA matches it firmly. Some rows have no size entry. The others give once, few or many, or a class for an expanded clone.

j_call v_call clone_size d_call cdr3_aa cdr3_nt
TRBJ1-2 TRBV9 - - CASSADSPRGYGYTF TGTGCCAGCAGCGCGGACAGTCCCCGCGGCTATGGCTACACCTTC
TRBJ2-1 TRBV5-5 - - CASSLVEYNEQFF TGTGCCAGCAGCTTGGTGGAATACAATGAGCAGTTCTTC
TRBJ2-1 TRBV30 - - CAWSLGFSYNEQFF TGTGCCTGGAGTTTGGGGTTTAGCTACAATGAGCAGTTCTTC
TRBJ2-7 TRBV6-5 - TRBD1 CASSSDRARYEQYF TGTGCCAGCAGTTCGGACAGGGCTAGGTACGAGCAGTACTTC
TRBJ2-2 TRBV18 - - CASSQRISSGTGELFF TGTGCCAGCTCACAAAGAATTAGCTCGGGCACCGGGGAGCTGTTTTTT
TRBJ1-4 TRBV2 - TRBD1 CASSEASDRGEEKLFF TGTGCCAGCAGTGAAGCCTCGGACAGGGGAGAGGAAAAACTGTTTTTT
TRBJ2-7 TRBV27 - TRBD1 CASKNRDRGQGEQYF TGTGCCAGCAAGAACCGGGACAGGGGGCAAGGCGAGCAGTACTTC
TRBJ2-1 TRBV6-5 - TRBD2 CASSYFAGRDEQFF TGTGCCAGCAGTTACTTCGCAGGGAGGGATGAGCAGTTCTTC
TRBJ1-2 TRBV4-1 - - CASSPSERVRGYGYTF TGCGCCAGCAGCCCCTCAGAGCGAGTTCGAGGCTATGGCTACACCTTC
TRBJ1-2 TRBV7-2 once - CASSSRVYDGYTF TGTGCCAGCAGCTCCCGCGTCTACGATGGCTACACCTTC
TRBJ1-6 TRBV6-1 - - CASSLGPLGSPLHF TGTGCCAGCAGCCTGGGACCGCTGGGATCACCCCTCCACTTT